This record looks at one T cell receptor beta chain sequence and its context. The antigen remains unidentified. Libraries were prepared by immunoSEQ multiplex PCR; TCRdb keeps only in-frame clonotypes and omits some of them. The table shows about 260,000 clones, with roughly 89% occurring only once. Stated treatment: around 19 received Ad26.COV2.S at low or high dose, single or two shots; roughly five received placebo; per-sample allocation not given. Sampling happened 63 days after the first vaccine or placebo injection. The sample is drawn from a study of Ad26.COV2.S vaccination and SARS-CoV-2 variants. Overall study findings and caveats: Vaccinees displayed broader spike-specific TCR repertoires than placebo recipients. Vaccinees reportedly had broad spike-specific CD8+ and CD4+ T cell responses.

Trimming cost V 1 base and J 2 bases, with 17 bases left between them. This CDR3 comprises 17 residues. CDR1 SGDLS and CDR2 YYNGEE come from the germline V gene. The sequence came from a person between 18 and 59 years old who received the Ad26.COV2.S COVID-19 vaccine or a placebo. The chain carries TRBV9 and TRBJ2-3, with a weak D call TRBD2 (6 bases). The sample in question was peripheral blood, obtained in a trial of Ad26.COV2.S vaccine versus placebo. The CDR3 loop reads CASSVNPRDLITDTQYF. The CDR3 DNA follows: TGTGCCAGCAGCGTAAATCCCCGGGACTTAATCACAGATACGCAGTATTTT. The full variable domain, completed using reference TRBV9 and TRBJ2-3, is DSGVTQTPKHLITATGQRVTLRCSPRSGDLSVYWYQQSLDQGLQFLIQYYNGEERAKGNILERFSAQQFPDLHSELNLSSLELGDSALYFCASSVNPRDLITDTQYFGPGTRLTVL.